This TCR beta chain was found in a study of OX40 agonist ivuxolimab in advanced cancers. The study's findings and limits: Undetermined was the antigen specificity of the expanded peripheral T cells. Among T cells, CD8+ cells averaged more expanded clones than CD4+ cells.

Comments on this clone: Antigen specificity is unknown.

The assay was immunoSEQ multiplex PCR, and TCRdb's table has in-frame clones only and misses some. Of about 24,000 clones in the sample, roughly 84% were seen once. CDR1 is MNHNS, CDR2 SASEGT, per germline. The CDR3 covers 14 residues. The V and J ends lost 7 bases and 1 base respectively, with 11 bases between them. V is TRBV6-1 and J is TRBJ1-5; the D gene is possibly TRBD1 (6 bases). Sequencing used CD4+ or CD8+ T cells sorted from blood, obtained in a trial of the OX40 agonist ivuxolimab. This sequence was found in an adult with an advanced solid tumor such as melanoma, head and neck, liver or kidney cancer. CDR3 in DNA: TGTGCCAGCAACCCGGGACAAAGCAATCAGCCCCAGCATTTT. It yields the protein CASNPGQSNQPQHF.